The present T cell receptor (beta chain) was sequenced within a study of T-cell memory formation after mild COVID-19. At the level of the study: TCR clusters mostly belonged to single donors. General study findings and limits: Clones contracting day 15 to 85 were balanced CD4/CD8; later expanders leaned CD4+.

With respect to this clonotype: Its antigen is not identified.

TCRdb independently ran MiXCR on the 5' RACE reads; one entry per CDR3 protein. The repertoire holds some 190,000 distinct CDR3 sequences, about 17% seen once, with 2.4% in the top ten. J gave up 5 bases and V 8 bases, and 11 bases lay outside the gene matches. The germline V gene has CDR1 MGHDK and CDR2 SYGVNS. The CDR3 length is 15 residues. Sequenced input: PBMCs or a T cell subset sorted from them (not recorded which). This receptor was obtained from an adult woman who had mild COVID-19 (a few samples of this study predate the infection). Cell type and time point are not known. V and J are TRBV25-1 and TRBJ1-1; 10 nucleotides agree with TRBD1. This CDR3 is CASASTGGAQTEAFF. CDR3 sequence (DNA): TGTGCCAGCGCTTCGACAGGGGGCGCCCAGACTGAAGCTTTCTTT.